Sequencing of this TCR beta chain was carried out in a study of blood T cell repertoires in COVID-19 (dated by TCRdb to 2020 to 2022). In the study overall: Collaborator samples came from the United States, Italy and Spain and covered acute and convalescent phases of COVID-19. The sample metadata nearly always contained a de-identified subject ID, COVID-19 status, age in years and sex. Where HLA class I and class II types were available, the types were taken from metadata supplied by the sample provider, not from assay-based typing. A freely available public database, intended as a resource for researchers studying the immune response to SARS-CoV-2, is where the repertoires were released. Samples were obtained from the ongoing ImmuneRACE study (first 160 participants) and from some 1,300 subjects provided by 6 global collaborators. The material from the prospective study consisted of cDNA or gDNA derived from T cells, B-cell-depleted T cells, or PBMCs. Deeply sampled blood TCRbeta repertoires from subjects exposed to, actively infected with, or recovered from COVID-19 were included in the dataset. Summary of the overall study and its limitations: Clinical and demographic metadata were provided uncurated, with the amount varying by source and participant.

Enrolling through a virtual design, the prospective study's participants ranged in age from roughly 18 to 90 years and lived across 24 United States geographic areas. Cohort assignment in the prospective study relied on participant-reported clinical history from a screening survey and a study questionnaire. Mobile phlebotomists in the prospective study collected whole blood, serum and a nasopharyngeal or oropharyngeal swab from every participant. Prospective study participants could optionally give additional blood draws and questionnaires over an approximately two-month period. Before DNA extraction, prospective study blood samples were shipped either frozen or at room temperature. CDR1 and CDR2 were assigned from the germline V gene (reference sequence) as SEHNR and FQNEAQ. The CDR3 spans 16 residues, from the cysteine through the phenylalanine. Solely the CDR3 DNA is kept, with 48 bases framed from the first base. Trimmed from V: 5 bases; trimmed from J: 0 bases; junction bases lacking a gene match: 5.

A word on this clone: This receptor's antigen is unknown. Base qualities are missing; no much larger clone stands one base away.

TCRbeta CDR3 regions were amplified from genomic DNA by means of the immunoSEQ Assay, a bias-controlled multiplex PCR. Per the source publication's procedure: Within the assay, amplification of reference gene primers was used to estimate how many nucleated cells each sample contained. To quantify the absolute abundance of each unique TCRbeta CDR3 rearrangement, sequence reads were collapsed and filtered. Productive Simpson clonality was computed per sample as the square root of Simpson's diversity index over productive rearrangements. Sourced from immuneACCESS, this table was stored by TCRdb with only in-frame sequences that have V and J called. A share of the clones is absent; for the studies checked, an unresolved V gene accounts for under half, and the remainder has no known explanation. The V and J calls and the clone size are those of that table, but D and trimming were determined from the DNA. Within this sample are 300,000 to 400,000 clones, with 80% to 90% of them counted one time only. The ten biggest clones cover 4% to 5.5% of the sample.

The chain couples TRBV7-9 to TRBJ1-3; a stretch of 9 junction bases matches TRBD1. The source material was PBMCs or T cells enriched from blood (not recorded which). The source of this sequence is a woman in her thirties or forties with acute COVID-19. The CDR3 protein sequence reads: CASSTIQGASGNTIYF. The bases read TGTGCCAGCAGCACAATACAGGGGGCCTCTGGAAACACCATATATTTT.